This is a list of T cell receptor beta chains from one sample in a study of neoadjuvant anti-PD-1 for oral cavity cancer. Clones were read by immunoSEQ multiplex PCR, and TCRdb kept only the in-frame ones, dropping some. The data contain roughly 25,000 clones, under 30% of them seen just once; the ten biggest clones take up about 16%. Sample: tumor tissue, taken after nivolumab (anti-PD-1) treatment. Receptors originate from a person aged 35 to 85 with oral cavity squamous cell carcinoma. Both conserved end residues are part of each CDR3. D genes are given only for firm matches. Expanded clones are given a class, and other clones once, few, many or no size at all.

V gene	J gene	D gene	clone size	CDR3 DNA	CDR3 protein
TRBV7-3	TRBJ2-5	-	-	TGTGCCAGCAGCGTAGGAGGCAGTTTACAAGAGACCCAGTACTTC	CASSVGGSLQETQYF
TRBV10-2	TRBJ1-2	-	-	TGCGCCAGTTCGGGATTTAACTATGGCTACACCTTC	CASSGFNYGYTF
TRBV30	TRBJ1-1	-	-	TGTGCCTGGAACTATGGGGGAGGCAGGAACACTGAAGCTTTCTTT	CAWNYGGGRNTEAFF
TRBV27	TRBJ2-1	-	few	TGTGCCAGCAGTTTGTCCGTGGACAGTGCTGAGCAGTTCTTC	CASSLSVDSAEQFF
TRBV25-1	TRBJ2-2	TRBD2	few	TGTGCCACCCCGGAGGCGGGAGGGCCTAGCACCGGGGAGCTGTTTTTT	CATPEAGGPSTGELFF
TRBV5-6	TRBJ2-1	-	few	TGTGCCAGCAGCCGGCCGCCATACAATGAGCAGTTCTTC	CASSRPPYNEQFF
TRBV2	TRBJ2-7	-	few	TGTGCCAGCAGTGCAACGGGGGGCAGTTTCACCTACGAGCAGTACTTC	CASSATGGSFTYEQYF
TRBV19	TRBJ2-7	TRBD1	-	TGTGCCAGTAGTATAGGGGGACAGGGAGGGTCCTACGAGCAGTACTTC	CASSIGGQGGSYEQYF
TRBV27	TRBJ1-5	TRBD1	many	TGTGCCAGCAGCAGACAGGGGGCGAGGAATCAGCCCCAGCATTTT	CASSRQGARNQPQHF
TRBV2	TRBJ2-7	-	-	TGTGCCAGCAGTGAAGGCATACGCTGGAACTTC	CASSEGIRWNF
TRBV6-5	TRBJ1-1	-	-	TGTGCCAGCAGTTACAACCCGTTCATGAACACTGAAGCTTTCTTT	CASSYNPFMNTEAFF
TRBV2	TRBJ2-5	-	few	TGTGCCAGCAGTGAATTTTCGGGCAGGGAGACCCAGTACTTC	CASSEFSGRETQYF
TRBV19	TRBJ2-3	TRBD2	-	TGTGCCAGTAGTACCGATAGCGGGAGGACAGATACGCAGTATTTT	CASSTDSGRTDTQYF
TRBV27	TRBJ1-2	TRBD1	many	TGTGCCACCAGACAGGGTTCCTATGGCTACACCTTC	CATRQGSYGYTF
TRBV15	TRBJ2-1	-	few	TGTGCCACCAGGGGCCGGGCCGTCTACAATGAGCAGTTCTTC	CATRGRAVYNEQFF
TRBV2	TRBJ2-3	-	-	TGTGCCAGCATTGAAATGGCTGGGGATACGCAGTATTTT	CASIEMAGDTQYF
TRBV9	TRBJ2-7	TRBD1	many	TGTGCCAGCAGCCCCACTGACAGGGCTCTCTCCTACGAGCAGTACTTC	CASSPTDRALSYEQYF
TRBV11-3	TRBJ2-3	TRBD2	few	TGTGCCAGCAGCTCCTCCGGTAGCGGGAGAATAAATACGCAGTATTTT	CASSSSGSGRINTQYF
TRBV11-2	TRBJ2-1	-	few	TGTGCCAGCAGCCCGATGAGGGGGGAATACAATGAGCAGTTCTTC	CASSPMRGEYNEQFF
TRBV5-1	TRBJ2-2	-	-	TGCGCCAGCAGCTTTAGTAAGGATTTTCGTGGGGAGCTGTTTTTT	CASSFSKDFRGELFF
TRBV11-2	TRBJ2-7	-	few	TGTGCCAGCAGCCAAGAGTATGCAGACTCCTACGAGCAGTACTTC	CASSQEYADSYEQYF
TRBV2	TRBJ2-3	TRBD2	few	TGTGCCAGCATGCTGGCTAGCGGGAGTTTTGGTACGCAGTATTTT	CASMLASGSFGTQYF
TRBV10-3	TRBJ2-1	TRBD1	few	TGTGCCATCAGTGGTGGGGACAGGGCGTACAATGAGCAGTTCTTC	CAISGGDRAYNEQFF
TRBV19	TRBJ2-7	-	few	TGTGCCAGTAGTATTTACTACTACACCTCCTACGAGCAGTACTTC	CASSIYYYTSYEQYF
TRBV6-6	TRBJ1-5	-	-	TGTGCCAGCAGTCTCTTATCGGGCAATCAGCCCCAGCATTTT	CASSLLSGNQPQHF
TRBV7-7	TRBJ2-1	-	few	TGTGCTAGCAGCTTAGACTTAGGGGACCAGCAGTTCTTC	CASSLDLGDQQFF
TRBV7-3	TRBJ2-1	-	few	TGTGCCAGCAGCTTAACAGGCCGCTCCTACAATGAGCAGTTCTTC	CASSLTGRSYNEQFF
TRBV9	TRBJ2-3	-	few	TGTGCCAGCAGCACACAGGGCCGAGTGTCAGATACGCAGTATTTT	CASSTQGRVSDTQYF
TRBV19	TRBJ1-1	-	few	TGTGCCAGTAGTAGGGGGAGGGGGTCTGAAGCTTTCTTT	CASSRGRGSEAFF
TRBV5-1	TRBJ2-2	TRBD2	few	TGCGCCAGCAGCTTATCCCTAGCGGGAGTGGGCACCGGGGAGCTGTTTTTT	CASSLSLAGVGTGELFF
TRBV11-2	TRBJ2-2	TRBD1	-	TGTGCCAGCAGCTTAGATGTCAGACAGGGGGGCACCGGGGAGCTGTTTTTT	CASSLDVRQGGTGELFF
TRBV28	TRBJ2-3	-	many	TGTGCCAGCGCGTTTGTATCTGGCACAGATACGCAGTATTTT	CASAFVSGTDTQYF
TRBV25-1	TRBJ1-2	TRBD1	many	TGTGCCAGCATGACAGGGTCCTATGGCTACACCTTC	CASMTGSYGYTF
TRBV5-4	TRBJ2-7	-	-	TGTGCCAGCAGCCGGGGTCAGTTTGGGTACGAGCAGTACTTC	CASSRGQFGYEQYF
TRBV30	TRBJ2-1	-	-	TGTGCCTGGAGGGACAGCTACAGGAATGAGCAGTTCTTC	CAWRDSYRNEQFF
TRBV10-3	TRBJ2-1	TRBD2	-	TGTGCCATCAGTGAGTTAACTAGCGGGGGCTACAATGAGCAGTTCTTC	CAISELTSGGYNEQFF
TRBV28	TRBJ2-7	TRBD2	few	TGTGCCAGCAGTGGGGGTGGACTAGCGGTCTACGAGCAGTACTTC	CASSGGGLAVYEQYF
TRBV15	TRBJ1-5	-	-	TGTGCCTCAGGTCGGGGGGACAATCAGCCCCAGCATTTT	CASGRGDNQPQHF
TRBV7-9	TRBJ1-1	-	few	TGTGCCAGCAGCCATCAGACAGCTGAAGCTTTCTTT	CASSHQTAEAFF
TRBV15	TRBJ2-5	-	-	TGTGCCACCAGCAGAGTAGGGATAACGGGGGACAGCACCCAGTACTTC	CATSRVGITGDSTQYF
TRBV18	TRBJ2-5	TRBD1	few	TGTGCCAGCTCACCGCGGGACAGGGAGACCCAGTACTTC	CASSPRDRETQYF
TRBV28	TRBJ2-1	TRBD2	-	TGTGCCAGCAGTCTCTGGACTAGCGGGACCTACAATGAGCAGTTCTTC	CASSLWTSGTYNEQFF
TRBV19	TRBJ2-7	-	-	TGTGCAAGTCGCGATCCCCAGGGGTTCCACGAGCAGTACTTC	CASRDPQGFHEQYF
TRBV30	TRBJ1-6	TRBD1	-	TGTGCCTGGAGGACAGGGAATGATTCACCCCTCCACTTT	CAWRTGNDSPLHF
TRBV7-3	TRBJ2-1	TRBD2	few	TGTGCCAGCAGCTCTCCGGGACTATCCAATGAGCAGTTCTTC	CASSSPGLSNEQFF
TRBV5-1	TRBJ1-2	-	-	TGCGCCAGCAGCTTGGGAATCTATGGCTACACCTTC	CASSLGIYGYTF
TRBV7-9	TRBJ2-5	-	many	TGTGCCAGCAGCTTAGAAGGAGGAGAGACCCAGTACTTC	CASSLEGGETQYF
TRBV11-2	TRBJ2-3	-	many	TGTGCCAGCGGTGGGCTGAGCACAGATACGCAGTATTTT	CASGGLSTDTQYF
TRBV19	TRBJ2-1	-	many	TGTGCCAGTACCCCGGGAAGAGGGAGGACCAACAATGAGCAGTTCTTC	CASTPGRGRTNNEQFF
TRBV29-1	TRBJ1-1	-	few	TGCAGCGTTGAGGGGTCAGGGCACACTGAAGCTTTCTTT	CSVEGSGHTEAFF
TRBV4-1	TRBJ2-4	TRBD2	-	TGCGCCAGCAGCCAAACTAGCGGGAGTGGCAAAAACATTCAGTACTTC	CASSQTSGSGKNIQYF
TRBV11-2	TRBJ2-5	-	-	TGTGCCAGCAGCTTAATCCTGGAGGGGGAGACCCAGTACTTC	CASSLILEGETQYF
TRBV5-8	TRBJ1-1	TRBD1	few	TGTGCCAGCAGCTTTTCGGACAGGACATGGGCTTTCTTT	CASSFSDRTWAFF
TRBV11-2	TRBJ1-5	-	-	TGTGCCAGCAGCCTCGACAGAAATCAGCCCCAGCATTTT	CASSLDRNQPQHF
TRBV28	TRBJ2-2	-	few	TGTGCCAGCGGGACGGCGAACACCGGGGAGCTGTTTTTT	CASGTANTGELFF
TRBV7-8	TRBJ2-7	-	-	TGTGCCAGCAGCCCCCGACAGCCCAGCTACGAGCAGTACTTC	CASSPRQPSYEQYF
TRBV9	TRBJ2-7	-	many	TGTGCCAGTTCCAGGGCAGCCAGCTCCTACGAGCAGTACTTC	CASSRAASSYEQYF
TRBV5-5	TRBJ1-3	-	few	TGTGCCAGCAGCCACCCCGGCCTAGGAGACACCATATATTTT	CASSHPGLGDTIYF
TRBV2	TRBJ2-7	-	medium-sized	TGTGCCAGCAGGTGGGGTCTACTCTACGAGCAGTACTTC	CASRWGLLYEQYF